The 25 T cell receptor beta chains reported below all come from one sample, sequenced in a study of CD8+CD57+ T cells in acquired aplastic anemia. Genomic DNA acted as the template from which TCR beta VDJ combination and CDR3 sequence profiling were carried out. TCRdb re-analysed the reads in MiXCR, keeping a single row per CDR3 protein. The table records about 180,000 distinct CDR3 sequences, under 55% of them present only once. Patients chosen for sequencing had CD8+CD57+ cells that had expanded, as shown by flow cytometry. Specimen: sorted CD4+, CD8+, or CD8+CD57+ T cells (not recorded which) from PBMCs. These receptors were taken from a human donor with aplastic anemia.

This clonotype was seen a few times. The chain has TRBV10-3 and TRBJ2-7; 8 nucleotides match TRBD2. Germline lookup yields CDR1 ENHRY and CDR2 SYGVKD. The junction had 10 bases not matched to a gene; V was cut back by 5 bases and J by 7 bases. This CDR3 spans 14 amino acids. This CDR3 reads CAISRTGGAGEQYF. CDR3 nucleotide sequence: TGTGCCATCAGTCGAACGGGGGGGGCCGGGGAGCAGTACTTC.

Many counts were recorded for this clonotype. The chain has TRBV27 and TRBJ1-1; weak D call: TRBD1 (6 bases). There are 14 residues in the CDR3. V dropped 6 bases and J dropped 2 bases, with 13 bases sitting between them. CDR1 and CDR2 (germline): MNHEY, SMNVEV (reference sequence). CDR3 coding DNA: TGTGCCAGCAGGACACAGGGCCCAAACACTGAAGCTTTCTTT. Translating it yields CASRTQGPNTEAFF.

The chain has TRBV20-1 and TRBJ1-1; D possibly corresponds to TRBD1 (5 bases). Trimming removed 4 bases from V and 2 bases from J, with 11 bases in between. CDR3 length: 13 residues. The V gene's germline CDR1 is DFQATT and CDR2 SNEGSKA (reference sequence). CDR3 sequence reads: CSANWDENTEAFF. CDR3 nucleotide sequence: TGCAGTGCTAACTGGGACGAAAACACTGAAGCTTTCTTT.

This clonotype was found once. The rearrangement joins TRBV2 to TRBJ1-5; D might be TRBD1 (6 bases). The germline CDR1 and CDR2 sequences are SNHLY and FYNNEI. Trimming removed 0 bases from V and 6 bases from J, with 9 bases in between. The CDR3 covers 14 residues. CDR3 nucleotide sequence: TGTGCCAGCAGTGAAGCCCAGGGGTCTCAGCCCCAGCATTTT. This sequence encodes CASSEAQGSQPQHF.

The table lists this clonotype with a count of one. This chain uses TRBV6-5 with TRBJ2-5, with 7 bases lining up with TRBD2. The CDR3 sequence is 15 residues long. V lost 2 bases and J lost 5; bases outside the gene matches: 8. CDR1 and CDR2 (germline): MNHEY, SVGAGI. The CDR3 loop is CASSYGGGGRETQYF. Here the CDR3 DNA reads TGTGCCAGCAGTTACGGTGGGGGAGGGAGGGAGACCCAGTACTTC.

This clonotype was observed at least ten times. This chain uses TRBV14 with TRBJ1-1; D unresolved. This CDR3 contains 15 residues. From germline, CDR1 is SGHDN and CDR2 FVKESK. The ends were cut back, 0 bases at V and 4 bases at J, with 12 bases in the middle. The CDR3, as DNA: TGTGCCAGCAGCCAAGATAGGAGCAGGAGCACTGAAGCTTTCTTT. Amino acids: CASSQDRSRSTEAFF.

This clonotype was detected many times. V and J are TRBV6-2 or TRBV6-3 and TRBJ1-1, with D tentatively TRBD1 (5 bases). The V end was cut by 6 bases, the J end by 4 bases, with 15 bases between. The CDR3 sequence is 14 residues long. From germline, CDR1 is MNHEY and CDR2 SVGEGT. CDR3 nucleotides: TGTGCCAGCAGGCTGACAGCCGTCGGCACTGAAGCTTTCTTT. Translating it yields CASRLTAVGTEAFF.

In regard to this clonotype: This could be a read error, since a much larger clone is one nucleotide away. V usage is TRBV12-3 or TRBV12-4 and J usage is TRBJ2-7, with D maybe TRBD1 (5 bases). CDR3 size: 12 residues. Between the trimmed V and J ends, which lost 5 bases and 7 bases, there was a span of 12 bases. CDR3 sequence: CASSAGFKEQYF. The DNA of the CDR3 is TGTGCCAGCAGTGCAGGGTTTAAAGAGCAGTACTTC.

The V and J genes are TRBV6-1 and TRBJ1-3, with D possibly TRBD1 on 5 matching bases. Germline V gene data show CDR1 as MNHNS and CDR2 as SASEGT. CDR3 length: 16 amino acids. V gave up 1 base and J gave up 1 base, with 11 bases separating them. DNA for the CDR3: TGTGCCAGCAGTGAAGGTGCAGGGTGGTCTGGAAACACCATATATTTT. Translation gives CASSEGAGWSGNTIYF.

This clonotype was observed many times. The chain recombines TRBV7-6 with TRBJ1-5; 11 nucleotides line up with TRBD1. From germline, CDR1 is SGHVS and CDR2 FNYEAQ. V shed 5 bases, J shed 5 bases, and the junction held 11 bases outside the gene matches. The CDR3 runs to 17 residues. CDR3 bases: TGTGCCAGCAGCACTCCCCCCGGGACAGGGGGGGATCAGCCCCAGCATTTT. Its protein product is CASSTPPGTGGDQPQHF. The full variable domain, rest sourced from reference TRBV7-6 and TRBJ1-5, is GAGVSQSPRYKVTKRGQDVALRCDPISGHVSLYWYRQALGQGPEFLTYFNYEAQQDKSGLPNDRFSAERPEGSISTLTIQRTEQRDSAMYRCASSTPPGTGGDQPQHFGDGTRLSIL.

In this sample, this clonotype turned up many times. The rearrangement uses TRBV19 and TRBJ2-1; 8 positions match TRBD2. The CDR3 extends over 17 amino acids. The germline V gene encodes CDR1 LNHDA and CDR2 SQIVND (reference sequence). V gave up 0 bases and J gave up 9 bases; unmatched junction bases: 13. The CDR3 spells CASSIDPPGGWRGEQFF. As DNA, the CDR3 is TGTGCCAGTAGTATAGACCCCCCGGGAGGGTGGAGGGGTGAGCAGTTCTTC.

Comment on this clonotype: Germline is not matched at one junction end, which may reflect a read error. V gene TRBV19 combines with J gene TRBJ1-3, with a tentative D call TRBD1 (6 bases). Per the germline V gene, CDR1 is LNHDA and CDR2 is SQIVND (reference sequence). The CDR3 is made up of 13 amino acids. The CDR3 here is CASYRDPGNTTYF. The CDR3 nucleotides are TGTGCCAGTTACAGGGATCCTGGAAACACCACATATTTT.

This clonotype was counted at least ten times. V and J are TRBV7-6 and TRBJ1-1; the D is unclear. The CDR3 consists of 15 residues. V lost 0 bases to trimming and J lost 6 bases, with 14 bases between them. CDR1 is SGHVS, CDR2 FNYEAQ, per germline. CDR3 sequence reads: CASSLAASSGAEAFF. CDR3 sequence (DNA): TGTGCCAGCAGCTTAGCGGCGTCGAGTGGCGCTGAAGCTTTCTTT.

The DNA for the CDR3 is TGTGCCAGCTCCCCTACCTCCACGGCCTACGAGCAGTACTTC. Protein sequence: CASSPTSTAYEQYF. This chain uses TRBV7-6 with TRBJ2-7, with D unresolved. The CDR3 totals 14 residues. V was clipped by 8 bases and J by 2 bases, with 16 bases between them. CDR1 is SGHVS and CDR2 is FNYEAQ in the germline V gene.

This clonotype has just a few counts. The chain couples TRBV12-3 or TRBV12-4 to TRBJ2-1; a weak D match, TRBD2 (7 bases). The CDR3 is 18 residues long. V was cut by 5 bases and J by 0 bases, with 20 bases left in between. Here the CDR3 reads CASSPLTGGGSSYNEQFF. The CDR3, as DNA: TGTGCCAGCAGTCCCCTGACAGGCGGGGGAAGCTCCTACAATGAGCAGTTCTTC.

This chain uses TRBV19 with TRBJ2-7; D could derive from TRBD1 or TRBD2 (5 bases each). The length of the CDR3 is 12 residues. From germline, CDR1 is LNHDA and CDR2 SQIVND (reference sequence). Trimming shortened V by 3 bases and J by 4 bases, and 7 bases separated the two germline ends. CDR3 DNA: TGTGCCAGTAGTATGGGGGATTACGAGCAGTACTTC. Residues: CASSMGDYEQYF.

Ten or more counts support this clonotype. The chain is built from TRBV6-1 and TRBJ1-1; D not certain. In germline, CDR1 is MNHNS, CDR2 SASEGT. CDR3 length: 11 residues. Trimming took off 6 bases at V and 3 bases at J, with 5 bases between the two ends. Here the CDR3 DNA reads TGTGCCAGCAGGTGGGACACTGAAGCTTTCTTT. Encoded protein: CASRWDTEAFF.

This clonotype was recorded at least ten times. This chain connects TRBV4-2 to TRBJ2-7, with D tentatively TRBD2 (5 bases). With 2 bases removed from V and 8 bases from J, the gap between germline ends came to 10 bases. The germline V gene has CDR1 LGHNA and CDR2 YNFKEQ. This CDR3 contains 12 residues. The CDR3 region is CASSQTEGKQYF. The CDR3 DNA follows: TGTGCCAGCAGCCAAACAGAGGGAAAGCAGTACTTC.

This clonotype was seen a handful of times. The CDR3 reads CAISESGASYEQYF. Here the CDR3 DNA reads TGTGCCATCAGTGAGTCAGGGGCCTCCTACGAGCAGTACTTC. The chain carries TRBV10-3 and TRBJ2-7, with D possibly being TRBD1 (5 bases). The V end was cut by 0 bases, the J end by 0 bases, with 6 bases between. Germline loops: CDR1 ENHRY, CDR2 SYGVKD. This CDR3 region has 14 residues.

This clonotype was recorded at least ten times. V usage is TRBV6-1 and J usage is TRBJ1-1, with D unclear. Trimming stripped 6 bases from V and 4 bases from J, with 12 bases between. Germline V lookup: CDR1 MNHNS, CDR2 SASEGT. CDR3 length equals 13 residues. CDR3 DNA: TGTGCCAGCAGAATGAGAGGGTTCACTGAAGCTTTCTTT. It translates to CASRMRGFTEAFF.

The sample holds many counts of this clonotype. The chain is built from TRBV7-9 and TRBJ2-5; 11 bases match TRBD2. There are 16 residues in the CDR3. Trimming took 4 bases from V and 5 from J; bases not matched to a gene: 9. Germline V gene lookup returns CDR1 SEHNR and CDR2 FQNEAQ (reference sequence). In nucleotides, the CDR3 is TGTGCCAGCAGCTCTGTAGCGGGGGGGATTCGGGAGACCCAGTACTTC. This codes for CASSSVAGGIRETQYF.

The chain combines TRBV25-1 with TRBJ1-6, with D tentatively TRBD1 (5 bases). V lost 4 bases to trimming and J lost 9 bases, with 16 bases between them. The CDR3 has 15 amino acids. Germline V gives CDR1 MGHDK, CDR2 SYGVNS. The CDR3 region has the DNA TGTGCCAGCAGTGGGGGGGGAGAAGTGAGTTCACCCCTCCACTTT. Amino acid sequence: CASSGGGEVSSPLHF.

Worth noting for this clonotype: A much bigger clone sits one base away, suggesting this may be a read error. This CDR3 is CASTEGARFPEAFF. CDR3 DNA sequence: TGCGCCAGCACTGAGGGGGCGCGCTTTCCTGAAGCTTTCTTT. The chain carries TRBV5-1 and TRBJ1-1, with 7 bases that match TRBD1. Per germline, CDR1 SGHRS and CDR2 YFSETQ. V lost 6 bases, J lost 6 bases, and 11 bases stayed unmatched. This CDR3 is 14 amino acids long.

V and J are TRBV6-1 and TRBJ1-6; D not certain. The V end was cut by 6 bases, the J end by 6 bases, with 15 bases between. There are 15 residues in the CDR3. CDR1 MNHNS and CDR2 SASEGT come from the germline V gene. Written as DNA, the CDR3 is TGTGCCAGCAGGGACTTTGGCTCCCTTAATTCACCCCTCCACTTT. It is translated as CASRDFGSLNSPLHF.

This clonotype was seen at least ten times. This sequence joins TRBV15 and TRBJ2-7; D not resolved. This CDR3 has 14 amino acids. CDR1 is LNHNV, CDR2 YYDKDF, per germline (reference sequence). V lost 0 bases to trimming and J lost 0 bases, with 6 bases between them. Written as DNA, the CDR3 is TGTGCCACCAGCAGAGATAGGAGCTCCTACGAGCAGTACTTC. It codes for CATSRDRSSYEQYF.